The rows below give T cell receptor beta chains drawn from one sample of a study of shared clonotypes between healthy human individuals. Profiled with immunoSEQ multiplex PCR; TCRdb holds only in-frame clones, not every one. The profile shows 450,000 to 500,000 clones, 70% to 80% of them singletons. The sample was PBMCs. These receptors all come from a woman in her forties in good health. Some clones in this sample may be carry-over from other donors' samples. Both conserved end residues are part of each CDR3. A D gene is named only where the DNA matches it firmly. Rows give clone size only sometimes, using once, few, many, or a class for an expanded clone.

V gene	clone size	D gene	J gene	CDR3 DNA	CDR3 protein
TRBV30	-	-	TRBJ2-1	TGTGCCTGGAGTATCGGACCGAACAATGAGCAGTTCTTC	CAWSIGPNNEQFF
TRBV29-1	-	-	TRBJ1-2	TGCAGCGCCCAACCAGGACAGAACTATGGCTACACCTTC	CSAQPGQNYGYTF
TRBV5-5	-	-	TRBJ1-5	TGTGCCAGCAGCCCAGCAGGGGTGAGGGATCAGCCCCAGCATTTT	CASSPAGVRDQPQHF
TRBV5-1	-	-	TRBJ1-2	TGCGCCAGCAGTATAGACAGCATCTATGGCTACACCTTC	CASSIDSIYGYTF
TRBV18	-	TRBD1	TRBJ1-4	TGTGCCAGCTCACCATGGGGACAGGGAGGTGAAAAACTGTTTTTT	CASSPWGQGGEKLFF
TRBV7-3	-	TRBD2	TRBJ2-1	TGTGCCAGCAGCCTAGCGGGAAGCTCCTACAATGAGCAGTTCTTC	CASSLAGSSYNEQFF
TRBV9	-	TRBD2	TRBJ2-3	TGTGCCAGCAGCCCGGGACTAGCGGGAGGGTCAGATACGCAGTATTTT	CASSPGLAGGSDTQYF
TRBV7-8	-	-	TRBJ1-2	TGTGCCAGCAGCCCCTGGGGAATCCCAGGGGACTATGGCTACACCTTC	CASSPWGIPGDYGYTF
TRBV9	-	TRBD2	TRBJ2-1	TGTGCCAGCAGCGATCCTGGGACTAGCGGGAGAGTAGAGCAGTTCTTC	CASSDPGTSGRVEQFF
TRBV14	-	-	TRBJ1-3	TGTGCCAGCAGCCAGGGGCGGGTCTCTGGAAACACCATATATTTT	CASSQGRVSGNTIYF
TRBV4-1	-	-	TRBJ1-4	TGCGCCAGCAGCCAGGGTCCGGAAAAACTGTTTTTT	CASSQGPEKLFF
TRBV27	-	-	TRBJ2-7	TGTGCCAGCAGTCGCGCCCTCGCCGGGTACGAGCAGTACTTC	CASSRALAGYEQYF
TRBV15	-	-	TRBJ1-1	TGTGCCACCAGCCCGAGGGGGGCGAACACTGAAGCTTTCTTT	CATSPRGANTEAFF
TRBV7-6	few	-	TRBJ2-1	TGTGCCAGCTCCGGGGGACCCAATGAGCAGTTCTTC	CASSGGPNEQFF
TRBV28	-	-	TRBJ2-1	TGTGCCAGCAGGGACTGGCCTAGCTCCTACAATGAGCAGTTCTTC	CASRDWPSSYNEQFF
TRBV30	few	-	TRBJ2-3	TGTGCCTGGACCCCCGGGGAGCTCACTAGCACAGATACGCAGTATTTT	CAWTPGELTSTDTQYF
TRBV4-3	few	-	TRBJ1-2	TGCGCCAGCAGCCAAGACCCGGGGACATTTGGCTACACCTTC	CASSQDPGTFGYTF
TRBV15	-	-	TRBJ2-4	TGTGCCACCAGCAGAGATCGGAACAACATTCAGTACTTC	CATSRDRNNIQYF
TRBV7-3	-	-	TRBJ2-3	TGTGCCAGCAGCCCCGGTACTAGCACAGATACGCAGTATTTT	CASSPGTSTDTQYF
TRBV19	-	TRBD1	TRBJ2-1	TGTGCCAGTAGTCGCCCGAGGGACAGGGGCAACAATGAGCAGTTCTTC	CASSRPRDRGNNEQFF
TRBV5-5	-	-	TRBJ1-5	TGTGCCAGCAGCTTGGCTTCGGCAGGGAGCAGTAATCAGCCCCAGCATTTT	CASSLASAGSSNQPQHF
TRBV7-2	-	TRBD2	TRBJ2-1	TGTGCCAGCTCCCGCAGCGGGGGAATATACAATGAGCAGTTCTTC	CASSRSGGIYNEQFF
TRBV5-1	-	-	TRBJ2-1	TGCGCCAGCAGCTTGACCCCAAACCCCCTCAATGAGCAGTTCTTC	CASSLTPNPLNEQFF
TRBV19	-	-	TRBJ2-2	TGTGCCAGTAGTTATCTTACCTCGCACCCCGGGGAGCTGTTTTTT	CASSYLTSHPGELFF
TRBV29-1	few	-	TRBJ1-5	TGCAGCGTGGGGGCGTGGGATCAGCCCCAGCATTTT	CSVGAWDQPQHF